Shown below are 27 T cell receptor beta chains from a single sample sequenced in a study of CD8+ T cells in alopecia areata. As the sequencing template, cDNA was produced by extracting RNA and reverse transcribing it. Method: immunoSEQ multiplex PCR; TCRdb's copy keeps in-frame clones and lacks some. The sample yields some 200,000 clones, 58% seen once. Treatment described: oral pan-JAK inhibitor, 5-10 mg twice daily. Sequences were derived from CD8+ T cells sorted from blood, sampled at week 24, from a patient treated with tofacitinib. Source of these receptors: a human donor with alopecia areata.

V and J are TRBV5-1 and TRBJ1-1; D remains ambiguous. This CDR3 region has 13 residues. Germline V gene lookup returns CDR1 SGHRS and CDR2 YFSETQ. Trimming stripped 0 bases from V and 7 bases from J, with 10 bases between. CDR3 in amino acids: CASSLAVGSEAFF. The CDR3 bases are TGCGCCAGCAGCTTGGCCGTCGGCAGTGAAGCTTTCTTT.

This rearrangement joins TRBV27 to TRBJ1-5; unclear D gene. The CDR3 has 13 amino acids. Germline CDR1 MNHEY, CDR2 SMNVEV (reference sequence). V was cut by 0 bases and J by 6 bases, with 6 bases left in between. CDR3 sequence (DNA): TGTGCCAGCAGTTTATCGAACAGTCAGCCCCAGCATTTT. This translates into CASSLSNSQPQHF.

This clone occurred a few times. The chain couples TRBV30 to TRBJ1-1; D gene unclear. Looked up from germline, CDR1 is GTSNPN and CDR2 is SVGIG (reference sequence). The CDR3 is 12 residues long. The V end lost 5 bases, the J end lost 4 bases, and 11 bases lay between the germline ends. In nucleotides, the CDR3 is TGTGCCTGGCAAGGGCTTAGCACTGAAGCTTTCTTT. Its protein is CAWQGLSTEAFF.

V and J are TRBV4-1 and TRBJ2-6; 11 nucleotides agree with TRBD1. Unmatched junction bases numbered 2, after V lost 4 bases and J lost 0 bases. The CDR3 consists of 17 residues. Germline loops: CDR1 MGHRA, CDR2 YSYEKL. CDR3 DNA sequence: TGCGCCAGCAGCCTAGGGACAGGGGGCTCTGGGGCCAACGTCCTGACTTTC. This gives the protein CASSLGTGGSGANVLTF.

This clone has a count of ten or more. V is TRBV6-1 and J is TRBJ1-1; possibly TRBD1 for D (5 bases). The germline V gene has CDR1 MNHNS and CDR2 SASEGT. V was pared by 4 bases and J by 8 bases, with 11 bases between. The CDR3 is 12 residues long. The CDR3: CASSVFRQEAFF. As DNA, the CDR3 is TGTGCCAGCAGTGTATTTAGACAGGAAGCTTTCTTT.

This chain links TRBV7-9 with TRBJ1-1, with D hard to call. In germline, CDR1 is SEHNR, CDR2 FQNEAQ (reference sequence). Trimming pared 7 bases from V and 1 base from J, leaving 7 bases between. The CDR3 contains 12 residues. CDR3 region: CASIWQNTEAFF. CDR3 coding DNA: TGTGCCAGCATCTGGCAGAACACTGAAGCTTTCTTT.

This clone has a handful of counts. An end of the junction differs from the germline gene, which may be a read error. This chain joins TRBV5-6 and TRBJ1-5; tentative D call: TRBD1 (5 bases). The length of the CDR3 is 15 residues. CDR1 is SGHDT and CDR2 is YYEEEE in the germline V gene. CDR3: CASSREEGRNQPQHF. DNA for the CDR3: TGTGCCAGCAGTCGAGAGGAGGGGCGCAACCAGCCCCAGCATTTT.

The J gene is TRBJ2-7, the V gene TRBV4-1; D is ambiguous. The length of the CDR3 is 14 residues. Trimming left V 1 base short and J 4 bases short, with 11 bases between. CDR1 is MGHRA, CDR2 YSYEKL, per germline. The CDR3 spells CASSQALENYEQYF. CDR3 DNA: TGCGCCAGCAGCCAAGCCTTGGAGAATTACGAGCAGTACTTC.

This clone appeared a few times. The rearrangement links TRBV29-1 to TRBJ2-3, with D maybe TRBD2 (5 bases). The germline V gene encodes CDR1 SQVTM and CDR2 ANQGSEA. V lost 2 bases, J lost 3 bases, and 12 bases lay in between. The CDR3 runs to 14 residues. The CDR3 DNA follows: TGCAGCGTTGAAAAGAGGGTTCGGACAGATACGCAGTATTTT. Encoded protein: CSVEKRVRTDTQYF.

CDR3 loop: CASSTNYEQYF. In DNA, the CDR3 is TGCGCCAGCAGCACCAACTACGAGCAGTACTTC. The chain is built from TRBV4-1 and TRBJ2-7; D uncertain. Germline assignment: CDR1 MGHRA and CDR2 YSYEKL. The length of the CDR3 is 11 residues. The V and J ends lost 5 bases and 3 bases respectively, with 5 bases between them.

CDR3 nucleotides: TGTGCCAGCAGCGGACAGGCGAGCAATCAGCCCCAGCATTTT. Protein: CASSGQASNQPQHF. V and J are TRBV9 and TRBJ1-5; D perhaps matches TRBD1 (6 bases). This CDR3 is built from 14 residues. Germline V gene lookup returns CDR1 SGDLS and CDR2 YYNGEE. Trimming stripped 3 bases from V and 1 base from J, with 8 bases between.

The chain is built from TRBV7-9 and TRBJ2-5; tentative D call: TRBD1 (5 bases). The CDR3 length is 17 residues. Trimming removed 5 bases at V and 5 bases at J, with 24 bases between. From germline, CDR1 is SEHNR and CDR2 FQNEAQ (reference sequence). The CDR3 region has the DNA TGTGCCAGCAGCCCCCCACCCGAGACAGCACCGCAGGAGACCCAGTACTTC. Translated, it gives CASSPPPETAPQETQYF.

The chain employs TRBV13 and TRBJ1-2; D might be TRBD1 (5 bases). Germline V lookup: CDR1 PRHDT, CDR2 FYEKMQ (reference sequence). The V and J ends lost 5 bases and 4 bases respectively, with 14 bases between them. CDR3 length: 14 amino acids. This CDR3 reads CASSARGSLYGYTF. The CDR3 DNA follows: TGTGCCAGCAGCGCGAGGGGCAGCCTCTATGGCTACACCTTC.

CDR3 nucleotide sequence: TGTGCCAGCAGTGCACTGTCCTACAATGAGCAGTTCTTC. Amino acids: CASSALSYNEQFF. The rearrangement links TRBV2 to TRBJ2-1; D is unclear. Germline CDR1 reads SNHLY; CDR2 reads FYNNEI. This CDR3 contains 13 residues. V lost 4 bases, J lost 1 base, and 5 bases lay in between.

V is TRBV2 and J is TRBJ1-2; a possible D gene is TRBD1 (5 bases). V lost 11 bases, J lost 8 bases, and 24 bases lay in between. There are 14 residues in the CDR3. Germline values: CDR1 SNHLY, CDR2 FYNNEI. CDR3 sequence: CAPIIQETERGYTF. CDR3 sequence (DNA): TGTGCCCCCATTATACAGGAGACCGAGAGGGGCTACACCTTC.

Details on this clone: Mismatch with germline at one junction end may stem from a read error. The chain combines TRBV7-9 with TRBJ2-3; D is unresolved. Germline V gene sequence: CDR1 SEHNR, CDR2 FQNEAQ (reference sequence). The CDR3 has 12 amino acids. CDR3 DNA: TGTGCCAGCACCTTATCTCCAGATACGCAGTATTTT. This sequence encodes CASTLSPDTQYF.

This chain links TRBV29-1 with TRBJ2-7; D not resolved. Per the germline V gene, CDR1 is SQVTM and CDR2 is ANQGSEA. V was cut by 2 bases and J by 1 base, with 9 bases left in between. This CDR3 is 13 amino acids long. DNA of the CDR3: TGCAGCGTTGAATTACCAGAATCCTACGAGCAGTACTTC. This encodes CSVELPESYEQYF.

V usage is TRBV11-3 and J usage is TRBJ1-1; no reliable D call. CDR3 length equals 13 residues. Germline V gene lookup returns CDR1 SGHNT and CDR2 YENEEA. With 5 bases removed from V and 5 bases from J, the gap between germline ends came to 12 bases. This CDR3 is CASSPVLGTEAFF. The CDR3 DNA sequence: TGTGCCAGCAGCCCAGTCCTGGGGACTGAAGCTTTCTTT.

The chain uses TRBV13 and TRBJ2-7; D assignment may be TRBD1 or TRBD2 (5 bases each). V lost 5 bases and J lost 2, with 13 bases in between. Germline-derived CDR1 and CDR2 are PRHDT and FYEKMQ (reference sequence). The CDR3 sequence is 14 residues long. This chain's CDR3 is CASSPRDGTYEQYF. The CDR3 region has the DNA TGTGCCAGCAGCCCACGGGACGGAACCTACGAGCAGTACTTC.

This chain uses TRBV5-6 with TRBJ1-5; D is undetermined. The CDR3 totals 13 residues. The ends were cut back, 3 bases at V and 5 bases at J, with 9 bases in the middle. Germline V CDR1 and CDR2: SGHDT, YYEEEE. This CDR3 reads CASSSQSHQPQHF. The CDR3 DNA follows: TGTGCCAGCAGCTCGCAGTCGCATCAGCCCCAGCATTTT.

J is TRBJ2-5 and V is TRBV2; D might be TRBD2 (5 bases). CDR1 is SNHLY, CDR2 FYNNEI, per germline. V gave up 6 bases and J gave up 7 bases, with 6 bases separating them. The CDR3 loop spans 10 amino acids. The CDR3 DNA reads TGTGCCAGCAGAAGCGGGACCCAGTACTTC. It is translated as CASRSGTQYF.

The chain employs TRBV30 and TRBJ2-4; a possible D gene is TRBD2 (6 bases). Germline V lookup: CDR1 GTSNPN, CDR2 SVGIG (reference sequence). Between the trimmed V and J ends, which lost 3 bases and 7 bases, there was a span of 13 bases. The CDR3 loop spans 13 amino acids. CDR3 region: CAWRGGYYNIQYF. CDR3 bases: TGTGCCTGGAGGGGGGGATACTATAACATTCAGTACTTC.

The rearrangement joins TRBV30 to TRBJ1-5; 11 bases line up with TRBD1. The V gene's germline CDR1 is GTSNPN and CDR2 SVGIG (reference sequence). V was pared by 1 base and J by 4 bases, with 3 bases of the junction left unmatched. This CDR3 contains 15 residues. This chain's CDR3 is CAWSAGTGGNQPQHF. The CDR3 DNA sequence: TGTGCCTGGAGTGCTGGGACAGGGGGTAATCAGCCCCAGCATTTT.

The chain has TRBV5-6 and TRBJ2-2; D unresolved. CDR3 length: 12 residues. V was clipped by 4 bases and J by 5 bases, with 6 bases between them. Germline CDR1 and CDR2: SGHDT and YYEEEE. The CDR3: CASSPGTGELFF. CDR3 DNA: TGTGCCAGCAGCCCCGGAACCGGGGAGCTGTTTTTT.

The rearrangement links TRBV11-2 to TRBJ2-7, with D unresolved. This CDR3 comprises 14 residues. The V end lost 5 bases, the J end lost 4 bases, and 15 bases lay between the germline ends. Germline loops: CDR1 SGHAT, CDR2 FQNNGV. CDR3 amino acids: CASSLSPASYEQYF. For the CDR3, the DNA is TGTGCCAGCAGCCTTAGTCCCGCATCATACGAGCAGTACTTC.

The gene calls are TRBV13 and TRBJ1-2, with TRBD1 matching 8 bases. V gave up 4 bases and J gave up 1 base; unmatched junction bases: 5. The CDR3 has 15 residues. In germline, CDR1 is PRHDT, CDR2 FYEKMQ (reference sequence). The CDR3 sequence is CASSSGTGLNYGYTF. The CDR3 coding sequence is TGTGCCAGCAGCTCAGGGACAGGACTTAACTATGGCTACACCTTC. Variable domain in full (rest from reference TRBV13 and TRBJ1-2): AAGVIQSPRHLIKEKRETATLKCYPIPRHDTVYWYQQGPGQDPQFLISFYEKMQSDKGSIPDRFSAQQFSDYHSELNMSSLELGDSALYFCASSSGTGLNYGYTFGSGTRLTVV.

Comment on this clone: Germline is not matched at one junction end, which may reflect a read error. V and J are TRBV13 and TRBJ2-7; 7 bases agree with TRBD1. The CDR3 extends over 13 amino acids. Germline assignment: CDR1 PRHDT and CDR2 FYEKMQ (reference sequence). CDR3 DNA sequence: TGTGCCAGCAGCGCCGGAGCCGGGACAGAGTCGAACTTC. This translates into CASSAGAGTESNF.